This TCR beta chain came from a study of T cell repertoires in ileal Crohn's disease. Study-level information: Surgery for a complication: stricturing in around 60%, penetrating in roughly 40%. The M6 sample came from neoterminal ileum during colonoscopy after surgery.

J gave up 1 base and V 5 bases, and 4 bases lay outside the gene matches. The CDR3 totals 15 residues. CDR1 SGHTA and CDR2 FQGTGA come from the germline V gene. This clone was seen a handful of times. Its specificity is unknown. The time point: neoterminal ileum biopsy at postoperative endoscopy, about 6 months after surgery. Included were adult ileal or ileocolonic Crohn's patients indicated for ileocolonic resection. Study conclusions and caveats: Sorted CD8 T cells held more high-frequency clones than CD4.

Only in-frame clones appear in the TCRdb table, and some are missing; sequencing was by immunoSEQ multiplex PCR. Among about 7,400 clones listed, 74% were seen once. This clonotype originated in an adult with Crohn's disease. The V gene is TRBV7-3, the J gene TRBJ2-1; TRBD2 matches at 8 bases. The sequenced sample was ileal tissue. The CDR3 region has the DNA TGTGCCAGCAGCCCCTTAGCGGGATCCTACAATGAGCAGTTCTTC. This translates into CASSPLAGSYNEQFF.